A selection of T cell receptor beta chains follows, all from one sample in a study of vaccination and CD4 T cells after COVID-19. TCRdb re-analysed the PCR reads in MiXCR, keeping a single row per CDR3 protein. The sample includes about 29,000 distinct CDR3 sequences, 49% of them seen just once. The source material was CD4+ T cells from blood, sampled about 7 months after SARS-CoV-2 vaccination. The source is a human donor who had recovered from COVID-19. CDR3s include the opening cysteine and the closing phenylalanine or tryptophan. D genes are given only for firm matches. For some rows the clone size is stated as once, few or many, or as a class when expanded; others skip it.

len	abundance	v_gene	j_gene	d_gene	CDR3nt	CDR3aa
15	few	TRBV7-9	TRBJ2-3	-	TGTGCCAGCAGCCGCTCGACGGCAAGCACAGATACGCAGTATTTT	CASSRSTASTDTQYF
14	few	TRBV28	TRBJ2-7	TRBD1	TGTGCCAGCAGTTTGGACAGGGGGCGGTACGAGCAGTACTTC	CASSLDRGRYEQYF
13	-	TRBV6-1	TRBJ1-6	-	TGTGCCAGCAACCGGGAGGGTAACTCACCCCCCCACTTT	CASNREGNSPPHF
17	few	TRBV7-8	TRBJ2-3	TRBD2	TGTGCCAGCAGCTTAGCGTCGCGGGGGGTTGGGGCAGATACGCAGTATTTT	CASSLASRGVGADTQYF
14	-	TRBV5-6	TRBJ2-4	-	TGTGCCAGCAGCTTCATTTTAGCCAAAAACATTCAGTACTTC	CASSFILAKNIQYF
13	-	TRBV19	TRBJ1-1	-	TGTGCCAGTAGTATAGATAAGGGCACTGAAGCTTTCTTT	CASSIDKGTEAFF
13	-	TRBV19	TRBJ1-5	-	TGTGCCAGTAGTACCCGTAATAATGAGCCCCAGCATTTT	CASSTRNNEPQHF
13	few	TRBV19	TRBJ2-3	TRBD2	TGTGCCAGTAGTATTACTAGCGAAAATACGCAGTATTTT	CASSITSENTQYF
15	few	TRBV15	TRBJ1-1	TRBD1	TGTGCCACCAGCAGAGAAAGGGACAGGGCAAACGAAGCTTTCTTT	CATSRERDRANEAFF
14	-	TRBV7-6	TRBJ2-5	-	TGTGCCAGCAGCTTATCTCGCCAGCGGGAGACCCAGTACTTC	CASSLSRQRETQYF
13	-	TRBV28	TRBJ2-5	-	TGTGCCAGCAGTTTGTACAGCCCAGAGACCCAGTACTTC	CASSLYSPETQYF
12	-	TRBV29-1	TRBJ2-5	TRBD1	TGCAGCGTCGGACAGGTCAAGGAGACCCAGTACTTC	CSVGQVKETQYF
16	-	TRBV4-3	TRBJ2-3	-	TGCGCCAGCAGCCAAGACGTGGTCGGTAGCACAGATACGCAGTATTTT	CASSQDVVGSTDTQYF
14	few	TRBV7-9	TRBJ1-1	-	TGTGCCAGCAGCTTGGGGGGCCCGAACACTGAAGCTTTCTTT	CASSLGGPNTEAFF
15	few	TRBV7-2	TRBJ2-7	-	TGTGCCAGCACTCTCTTAGGGCGGGGTTGGGACGAGCAGTACTTC	CASTLLGRGWDEQYF
15	-	TRBV20-1	TRBJ1-2	-	TGCAGTGCTACCCTTCTTGGGGCGGCTGTCTATGGCTACACCTTC	CSATLLGAAVYGYTF
11	-	TRBV27	TRBJ2-1	-	TGTGCCAGCAGTCCGGTGACTAGTCGGTTCTTC	CASSPVTSRFF
17	-	TRBV6-5	TRBJ2-2	TRBD2	TGTGCCAGCAGTTACGCCCTAACTAGCGGGCGCACCGGGGAGCTGTTTTTT	CASSYALTSGRTGELFF
13	once	TRBV2	TRBJ2-3	-	TGTGCCAGCAACCTAGCCCGCGGTGATACGCAGTATTTT	CASNLARGDTQYF
14	few	TRBV4-2	TRBJ1-2	-	TGTGCCAGCAGCCGGGTCCAGGCTAACTATGGCTACACCTTC	CASSRVQANYGYTF
13	-	TRBV11-2	TRBJ1-5	-	TGTGCCAGCAGCTTACGACACAATCAGCCCCAGCATTTT	CASSLRHNQPQHF
13	-	TRBV27	TRBJ2-7	-	TGTGCCAGCAGTTTTTCCGGATACTACGAGCAGTACTTC	CASSFSGYYEQYF
18	-	TRBV7-2	TRBJ2-5	TRBD2	TGTGCCAGCAGCTCACCCCCCGGGACTAGCGTACCCCAAGAGACCCAGTACTTC	CASSSPPGTSVPQETQYF
16	-	TRBV14	TRBJ2-2	-	TGTGCCAGCAGCCGACAGATCCGAACGAACACCGGGGAGCTGTTTTTT	CASSRQIRTNTGELFF
14	few	TRBV28	TRBJ2-7	-	TGTGCCAGCAGCCCTCGACAGGAGGTATACGAGCAGTACTTC	CASSPRQEVYEQYF